This is a list of T cell receptor beta chains from one sample in a study of T cells in localized non-small cell lung cancer. Method: immunoSEQ multiplex PCR; TCRdb's copy keeps in-frame clones and lacks some. The table shows some 40,000 clones, with about 92% occurring only once. The sample here was peripheral blood, taken before any cancer treatment. All receptors come from a female donor aged 60 or older with stage I lung adenocarcinoma. CDR3s include the opening cysteine and the closing phenylalanine or tryptophan. A D gene is named only where the DNA matches it firmly. Expanded clones are given a class, and other clones once, few, many or no size at all.

v_call	d_call	cdr3_length	j_call	clone_size	cdr3_aa	cdr3_nt
TRBV19	TRBD1	15	TRBJ2-6	.	CASRDRDRSPLVLTF	TGTGCCAGTAGGGACCGGGACAGATCTCCCCTGGTCCTGACTTTC
TRBV28	.	16	TRBJ1-3	.	CASRISGFRSGNTIYF	TGTGCCAGCAGAATCTCCGGGTTTCGGTCTGGAAACACCATATATTTT
TRBV5-6	.	15	TRBJ1-5	.	CASHSTGYSNQPQHF	TGTGCCAGCCACTCGACGGGGTATAGCAATCAGCCCCAGCATTTT
TRBV7-9	.	12	TRBJ1-2	.	CASSSTGYGYTF	TGTGCCAGCAGCTCTACAGGGTATGGCTACACCTTC
TRBV6-6	TRBD1	14	TRBJ1-5	.	CASIAGQGVRPQHF	TGTGCCAGCATTGCGGGACAGGGGGTTCGGCCCCAGCATTTT
TRBV9	TRBD1	14	TRBJ1-4	.	CASSVRQGAEKLFF	TGTGCCAGCAGCGTAAGGCAGGGGGCAGAAAAACTGTTTTTT
TRBV5-1	.	14	TRBJ1-3	.	CASSLTGGGNTIYF	TGCGCCAGCAGCTTGACAGGCGGCGGAAACACCATATATTTT
TRBV15	.	14	TRBJ1-3	.	CATSRGTSGNTIYF	TGTGCCACCAGCAGAGGCACCTCTGGAAACACCATATATTTT
TRBV11-3	.	13	TRBJ1-3	few	CASSPNSGNTIYF	TGTGCCAGCAGCCCAAACTCTGGAAACACCATATATTTT
TRBV5-1	.	15	TRBJ1-4	.	CASSPVRPRRWKLFF	TGCGCCAGCAGCCCAGTCCGGCCCCGGCGGTGGAAACTGTTTTTT
TRBV7-9	.	11	TRBJ1-2	.	CASGSAYGYTF	TGTGCCAGCGGGTCAGCATATGGCTACACCTTC
TRBV10-2	.	16	TRBJ1-1	.	CASSNRDTNMNTEAFF	TGCGCCAGCAGTAACCGGGACACAAACATGAACACTGAAGCTTTCTTT
TRBV7-8	.	15	TRBJ2-2	once	CASIPTESNTGELFF	TGTGCCAGCATCCCGACAGAATCGAACACCGGGGAGCTGTTTTTT
TRBV11-3	.	12	TRBJ2-3	.	CASSRFTDTQYF	TGTGCCAGCAGCCGCTTCACAGATACGCAGTATTTT
TRBV7-2	.	16	TRBJ1-4	.	CASSQRAPATNEKLFF	TGTGCCAGCAGCCAAAGGGCCCCTGCAACTAATGAAAAACTGTTTTTT
TRBV19	.	16	TRBJ1-1	.	CASSIPPGRVNTEAFF	TGTGCCAGTAGTATCCCCCCCGGACGAGTCAACACTGAAGCTTTCTTT
TRBV5-8	.	18	TRBJ2-6	.	CASSLWGALISGANVLTF	TGTGCCAGCAGCTTGTGGGGGGCCTTAATCTCTGGGGCCAACGTCCTGACTTTC
TRBV5-4	.	14	TRBJ1-2	.	CASRSIGLGYGYTF	TGTGCCAGCAGATCTATCGGGCTGGGCTATGGCTACACCTTC
TRBV5-1	TRBD1	17	TRBJ1-4	.	CASSLATGLSTNEKLFF	TGCGCCAGCAGCCTTGCGACAGGGCTTTCAACTAATGAAAAACTGTTTTTT
TRBV19	TRBD1	14	TRBJ2-3	.	CASSEGGWSDTQYF	TGTGCCAGTAGTGAAGGGGGCTGGTCAGATACGCAGTATTTT
TRBV18	.	14	TRBJ1-2	.	CASSPPGTDLGYTF	TGTGCCAGCTCACCACCAGGGACGGACTTAGGCTACACCTTC
TRBV19	.	14	TRBJ2-7	.	CASSIDGVSYEQYF	TGTGCCAGTAGTATAGATGGGGTCAGTTACGAGCAGTACTTC
TRBV5-5	.	13	TRBJ2-3	.	CASSLWGTDTQYF	TGTGCCAGCAGCTTGTGGGGCACAGATACGCAGTATTTT
TRBV11-2	.	16	TRBJ1-3	.	CASSFGRASSGNTIYF	TGTGCCAGCAGCTTCGGACGGGCGAGCTCTGGAAACACCATATATTTT
TRBV5-6	.	13	TRBJ1-5	once	CASSLGFDQPQHF	TGTGCCAGCAGCTTGGGGTTTGATCAGCCCCAGCATTTT
TRBV5-1	.	16	TRBJ2-1	.	CASSFGTLSSYNEQFF	TGCGCCAGCAGCTTCGGGACTTTAAGCTCCTACAATGAGCAGTTCTTC
TRBV19	.	16	TRBJ1-2	.	CASSIGVWVDKYGYTF	TGTGCCAGTAGTATAGGTGTGTGGGTAGATAAATATGGCTACACCTTC
TRBV29-1	.	13	TRBJ2-1	.	CSDGGPRGNEQFF	TGCAGCGACGGGGGGCCCCGAGGGAATGAGCAGTTCTTC
TRBV6-1	TRBD1	15	TRBJ1-4	.	CASSADRAINEKLFF	TGTGCCAGCAGTGCCGACAGGGCTATAAATGAAAAACTGTTTTTT
TRBV18	.	16	TRBJ1-4	once	CASSPVSLATNEKLFF	TGTGCCAGCTCACCGGTCAGCCTCGCAACTAATGAAAAACTGTTTTTT
TRBV15	.	16	TRBJ2-1	.	CATSRDRSVILNEQFF	TGTGCCACCAGCAGAGATCGAAGCGTTATACTCAATGAGCAGTTCTTC
TRBV7-6	.	16	TRBJ1-4	.	CASSLGGRGTNEKLFF	TGTGCCAGCAGCTTAGGAGGCAGGGGAACTAATGAAAAACTGTTTTTT
TRBV9	.	14	TRBJ1-1	.	CASSFRGEGTEAFF	TGTGCCAGCAGCTTCAGGGGCGAAGGCACTGAAGCTTTCTTT
TRBV11-3	.	14	TRBJ1-1	.	CASPQDHWDTEAFF	TGTGCCAGCCCCCAAGATCACTGGGACACTGAAGCTTTCTTT
TRBV2	TRBD1	13	TRBJ2-7	.	CAIKQGVVYEQYF	TGTGCCATCAAACAGGGGGTCGTCTACGAGCAGTACTTC
TRBV14	.	13	TRBJ1-1	.	CASSQDLHTEAFF	TGTGCCAGCAGCCAAGATCTTCACACTGAAGCTTTCTTT
TRBV6-5	.	16	TRBJ1-6	once	CASRFGTASGGSPLHF	TGTGCCAGCCGTTTCGGGACGGCCTCTGGTGGTTCACCCCTCCACTTT